This TCR beta chain was documented in a study of blood T cell repertoires in COVID-19. The method was immunoSEQ multiplex PCR; TCRdb's version includes in-frame clones alone and lacks a portion of them. Among about 230,000 clones, 89% were seen once, and the ten largest hold 3% to 4%. Cohort assignment relied on participant-reported clinical history. The CDR3 loop spans 14 amino acids. Trimming at V came to 3 bases and at J to 14 bases, leaving 13 bases not matched to a gene. Germline CDR1 and CDR2: SGHNT and YYREEE (reference sequence). V usage is TRBV5-4 and J usage is TRBJ2-3; 9 nucleotides align to TRBD2. The receptor was derived from a woman aged 25 to 39 with acute COVID-19. Source material: PBMCs or T cells enriched from blood (not recorded which). The CDR3 DNA reads TGTGCCAGCAGCTCCTCCGGGCGGGGGGGCTGGCTGTATTTT. Its protein is CASSSSGRGGWLYF.